Given below is one T cell receptor (beta chain) in context. Its cognate antigen is unknown. This sample was included in a study of beta chain features in type 1 diabetes. All of the isolated RNA was reverse transcribed, so expressed TCRB transcripts were sequenced. TCRdb's copy holds only in-frame clones and misses some; the assay was immunoSEQ multiplex PCR. The top ten hold around 0.065% of the sample, which has around 430,000 clones, 30% seen once. Purities in excess of 98% were seen in all sorted populations. The CDR3 length is 15 residues. V was clipped by 3 bases and J by 4 bases, with 18 bases between them. Germline V CDR1 and CDR2: SQVTM, ANQGSEA. Study results and caveats: Relative to healthy donors, patients appeared to have naive, central memory and Treg TCRB repertoires that were more similar.

Sequenced input: naive CD4+ T cells from blood. The sequence derives from a man in his late teens or twenties in good health. V gene TRBV29-1 combines with J gene TRBJ1-2; D is unresolved. CDR3 DNA sequence: TGCAGCGTTGACAGGATGGCCAGCTCGGGCTATGGCTACACCTTC. Translated: CSVDRMASSGYGYTF.